Listed below are T cell receptor beta chains from one sample, sequenced in a study of cytomegalovirus exposure and HLA in healthy donors. Method: immunoSEQ multiplex PCR; TCRdb's copy keeps in-frame clones and lacks some. Of under 120,000 clones in the sample, 50% to 65% were seen once. The specimen was PBMCs. Every receptor here comes from a man aged 25-40 years in good health and CMV-seropositive. Both conserved end residues are part of each CDR3. The D gene is left open where the match is weak. A clone size is listed for some rows: how often the clone was seen (once, few, many), or a class if it is expanded.

cdr3_aa | cdr3_nt | clone_size | j_call | d_call | cdr3_length | v_call
CASSPGTGFYGYTF | TGTGCCAGCAGTCCCGGGACAGGTTTCTATGGCTACACCTTC | once | TRBJ1-2 | TRBD1 | 14 | TRBV6-6
CASSRSQSNEQFF | TGCGCCAGCAGCCGGAGTCAGAGTAATGAGCAGTTCTTC | . | TRBJ2-1 | . | 13 | TRBV4-1
CASSIQKRNEKLFF | TGTGCCAGTAGTATACAGAAAAGAAATGAAAAACTGTTTTTT | . | TRBJ1-4 | . | 14 | TRBV19
CASGSGLAGGDTQYF | TGTGCCAGCGGGAGCGGACTAGCGGGGGGGGATACGCAGTATTTT | . | TRBJ2-3 | TRBD2 | 15 | TRBV19
CASSVGRIFSYEQYF | TGTGCCAGCAGTGTCGGCAGGATATTTTCCTACGAGCAGTACTTC | . | TRBJ2-7 | . | 15 | TRBV2
CASSEWGHNEKLFF | TGTGCCAGCAGTGAATGGGGCCATAATGAAAAACTGTTTTTT | . | TRBJ1-4 | . | 14 | TRBV6-1
CASSSRWYRGPNTEAFF | TGTGCCAGCAGCTCCCGATGGTACAGGGGGCCTAACACTGAAGCTTTCTTT | . | TRBJ1-1 | . | 17 | TRBV21-1
CASRSEGWTEAFF | TGTGCCAGCAGATCAGAGGGATGGACTGAAGCTTTCTTT | . | TRBJ1-1 | . | 13 | TRBV27
CASSTGTDLYGYTF | TGTGCCAGTAGCACCGGGACAGACCTCTATGGCTACACCTTC | . | TRBJ1-2 | TRBD1 | 14 | TRBV19
CATSRAGTPNEKLFF | TGTGCCACCAGCAGAGCCGGGACTCCTAATGAAAAACTGTTTTTT | few | TRBJ1-4 | . | 15 | TRBV15
CASSQPGNQPQHF | TGCGCCAGCAGTCAACCTGGCAATCAGCCCCAGCATTTT | few | TRBJ1-5 | . | 13 | TRBV23-1
CASSLWDRDNSPLHF | TGTGCCAGCAGCTTATGGGACAGGGATAATTCACCCCTCCACTTT | once | TRBJ1-6 | TRBD1 | 15 | TRBV7-9
CASSLSPGGPYEQYF | TGTGCCAGCAGCTTGTCGCCCGGGGGGCCCTACGAGCAGTACTTC | . | TRBJ2-7 | . | 15 | TRBV5-5
CASSQEGQGYIGELFF | TGCGCCAGCAGCCAGGAAGGACAGGGATATATCGGGGAGCTGTTTTTT | . | TRBJ2-2 | TRBD1 | 16 | TRBV4-1
CSARAGVGYTF | TGCAGTGCTAGAGCGGGGGTAGGCTACACCTTC | . | TRBJ1-2 | . | 11 | TRBV20-1
CASSLGGSGELFF | TGTGCCAGCAGCTTGGGGGGGAGTGGAGAGCTGTTTTTT | . | TRBJ2-2 | TRBD2 | 13 | TRBV7-9
CASSLPSFISGEFSYNEQFF | TGTGCCAGCAGTTTGCCCTCTTTCATTAGCGGGGAGTTTTCCTACAATGAGCAGTTCTTC | . | TRBJ2-1 | TRBD2 | 20 | TRBV27
CASSLGSPFYGYTF | TGTGCCAGCAGCTTAGGTTCCCCTTTTTATGGCTACACCTTC | . | TRBJ1-2 | . | 14 | TRBV7-9
CASRLGVRGARNEQFF | TGTGCAAGTCGCTTAGGGGTCCGGGGGGCCCGCAATGAGCAGTTCTTC | . | TRBJ2-1 | . | 16 | TRBV12-2
CASSLDSETQYF | TGTGCCAGCAGCTTAGATTCGGAGACCCAGTACTTC | . | TRBJ2-5 | . | 12 | TRBV11-3
CATQAWIGYEQYF | TGTGCCACCCAGGCCTGGATCGGCTACGAGCAGTACTTC | . | TRBJ2-7 | . | 13 | TRBV6-6
CASSGAGDNTDTQYF | TGCGCCAGCAGCGGCGCAGGGGACAACACAGATACGCAGTATTTT | . | TRBJ2-3 | . | 15 | TRBV5-1
CASSQEITGSGVQGYTF | TGTGCCAGCAGCCAAGAAATTACAGGGTCCGGGGTGCAGGGCTACACCTTC | . | TRBJ1-2 | . | 17 | TRBV4-2
CASSQPLTGYEQYF | TGTGCCAGCAGCCAACCCTTGACAGGGTACGAGCAGTACTTC | . | TRBJ2-7 | TRBD1 | 14 | TRBV16
CASSSDRSGNTIYF | TGCGCCAGCAGCTCGGACAGATCTGGAAACACCATATATTTT | . | TRBJ1-3 | . | 14 | TRBV5-1
CASSLARQTGELFF | TGTGCCAGCAGTTTAGCGAGACAGACCGGGGAGCTGTTTTTT | . | TRBJ2-2 | . | 14 | TRBV27
CATSRGEDTGELFF | TGTGCCACCAGCAGAGGAGAAGACACCGGGGAGCTGTTTTTT | . | TRBJ2-2 | . | 14 | TRBV15
CASRYRDANYGYTF | TGCGCCAGCAGGTACAGGGATGCTAACTATGGCTACACCTTC | few | TRBJ1-2 | . | 14 | TRBV4-1
CASSRGLASYEQYF | TGTGCCAGCAGCCGGGGGCTGGCTTCCTACGAGCAGTACTTC | . | TRBJ2-7 | . | 14 | TRBV14
CASSEAGAQQYF | TGTGCCAGCAGTGAAGCAGGAGCACAGCAGTACTTC | . | TRBJ2-7 | . | 12 | TRBV6-1
CASSLVAGAYNEQFF | TGCGCCAGCAGCTTGGTAGCGGGGGCCTACAATGAGCAGTTCTTC | . | TRBJ2-1 | TRBD2 | 15 | TRBV5-1
CASSPGQGYGYTF | TGTGCCAGCAGTCCGGGACAGGGTTATGGCTACACCTTC | . | TRBJ1-2 | TRBD1 | 13 | TRBV2
CASSLFDRGTEAFF | TGCGCCAGCAGCTTGTTCGACAGGGGCACTGAAGCTTTCTTT | . | TRBJ1-1 | TRBD1 | 14 | TRBV5-1
CASSPGGNYGYTF | TGTGCCAGCAGCCCCGGGGGGAACTATGGCTACACCTTC | few | TRBJ1-2 | . | 13 | TRBV11-3
CASSLGAGGYNEQFF | TGTGCCAGCAGCTTGGGAGCGGGGGGGTACAATGAGCAGTTCTTC | few | TRBJ2-1 | TRBD2 | 15 | TRBV5-4
CASSFLGDTEAFF | TGTGCCAGCAGCTTCTTAGGGGACACTGAAGCTTTCTTT | . | TRBJ1-1 | . | 13 | TRBV7-2
CASSLDVAGYYEQYF | TGTGCCAGCAGCTTAGATGTAGCGGGGTACTACGAGCAGTACTTC | . | TRBJ2-7 | TRBD2 | 15 | TRBV11-2
CASSVGLIGGELFF | TGTGCCAGCAGCGTAGGACTCATAGGCGGGGAGCTGTTTTTT | . | TRBJ2-2 | . | 14 | TRBV7-9
CASSLVGGYTDTQYF | TGTGCCAGCAGCTTAGTCGGGGGGTACACAGATACGCAGTATTTT | few | TRBJ2-3 | TRBD2 | 15 | TRBV7-9
CASSLRKDNDEQYF | TGTGCCAGCAGTCTCAGGAAGGACAACGACGAGCAGTACTTC | . | TRBJ2-7 | . | 14 | TRBV27
CASSPGGSRETQYF | TGTGCCAGCAGCCCGGGCGGGTCGAGAGAGACCCAGTACTTC | once | TRBJ2-5 | . | 14 | TRBV7-8
CASNPGGAGETQYF | TGTGCCAGCAACCCGGGAGGGGCGGGGGAGACCCAGTACTTC | . | TRBJ2-5 | TRBD2 | 14 | TRBV6-6
CASSYYGWGRDTEAFF | TGTGCCAGCAGTTACTATGGCTGGGGGAGGGACACTGAAGCTTTCTTT | . | TRBJ1-1 | . | 16 | TRBV6-5
CASSIYSGGKETQYF | TGTGCCAGTAGTATCTATTCGGGGGGAAAAGAGACCCAGTACTTC | . | TRBJ2-5 | TRBD2 | 15 | TRBV19
CASSARVAYEQYF | TGTGCCAGCAGTGCTCGAGTAGCCTACGAGCAGTACTTC | few | TRBJ2-7 | . | 13 | TRBV2
CASTYGGYEQYF | TGTGCCAGCACATACGGGGGGTACGAGCAGTACTTC | few | TRBJ2-7 | TRBD2 | 12 | TRBV7-9
CASSYSSDTQYF | TGTGCCAGCAGTTACTCTAGTGATACGCAGTATTTT | few | TRBJ2-3 | . | 12 | TRBV2
CASSILGLAGEQYF | TGTGCCAGTAGTATACTAGGCCTGGCCGGCGAGCAGTACTTC | . | TRBJ2-7 | . | 14 | TRBV19
CASSLSPGLAGFVDTGELFF | TGTGCCAGCAGTTTATCCCCCGGGCTAGCGGGGTTTGTTGACACCGGGGAGCTGTTTTTT | . | TRBJ2-2 | TRBD2 | 20 | TRBV27
CASADRGNTGELFF | TGTGCCAGCGCCGACAGGGGGAACACCGGGGAGCTGTTTTTT | . | TRBJ2-2 | TRBD1 | 14 | TRBV5-4
CASSLFQGLRTDTQYF | TGTGCCAGCAGTTTATTTCAGGGGTTGCGCACAGATACGCAGTATTTT | . | TRBJ2-3 | . | 16 | TRBV27
CASSVGQGSYNEQFF | TGTGCCAGCAGCGTAGGACAGGGATCCTACAATGAGCAGTTCTTC | . | TRBJ2-1 | TRBD1 | 15 | TRBV9
CASSVELGLTYEQYF | TGTGCCAGCAGCGTAGAATTGGGACTGACCTACGAGCAGTACTTC | once | TRBJ2-7 | . | 15 | TRBV9
CASNVDRVRGYTF | TGTGCCAGCAACGTGGACAGGGTACGTGGCTACACCTTC | once | TRBJ1-2 | TRBD1 | 13 | TRBV5-6
CASSLGGMENTIYF | TGCGCCAGCAGCTTGGGAGGAATGGAAAACACCATATATTTT | . | TRBJ1-3 | . | 14 | TRBV5-1
CASSSSGSGVYNEQFF | TGCGCCAGCAGCTCTAGCGGTAGCGGGGTCTACAATGAGCAGTTCTTC | . | TRBJ2-1 | TRBD2 | 16 | TRBV5-1
CASTKAEVDDYTF | TGTGCCAGCACCAAAGCGGAGGTGGATGACTACACCTTC | . | TRBJ1-2 | . | 13 | TRBV6-1
CAISESGQGKETQYF | TGTGCCATCAGTGAGTCCGGCCAGGGGAAAGAGACCCAGTACTTC | . | TRBJ2-5 | . | 15 | TRBV10-3
CSVDAGRDTQYF | TGCAGCGTTGATGCTGGGAGAGATACGCAGTATTTT | few | TRBJ2-3 | . | 12 | TRBV29-1